The 6 T cell receptor beta chains below all came from one sample that was sequenced in a study of CD8+ T cells in alopecia areata. Once RNA had been extracted, it was reverse transcribed into cDNA to act as the sequencing template. The table came from immunoSEQ multiplex PCR; TCRdb's copy has only in-frame clones and leaves some out. The sample shows more than 95,000 clones, about 60% of them seen only once. Specimen: CD4+ T cells sorted from blood. Source of these receptors: a human donor in good health.

This sequence joins TRBV29-1 and TRBJ1-5, with unresolved D. Germline values: CDR1 SQVTM, CDR2 ANQGSEA. This CDR3 has 11 amino acids. The CDR3 loop is CGQDSNQPQHF. CDR3 sequence (DNA): TGCGGCCAGGATAGCAATCAGCCCCAGCATTTT.

The chain has TRBV29-1 and TRBJ1-1, with 12 bases that match TRBD1. The CDR3 has 13 residues. V dropped 6 bases and J dropped 7; count of bases not matched to a gene: 6. Germline CDR1 is SQVTM and CDR2 is ANQGSEA. This chain's CDR3 is CSVTGQGAGEAFF. The DNA of the CDR3 is TGCAGCGTGACGGGACAGGGGGCAGGTGAAGCTTTCTTT.

V is TRBV6-1 and J is TRBJ1-2, with TRBD1 as a possible D gene (6 bases). The CDR3 spans 14 residues. Germline V gene data show CDR1 as MNHNS and CDR2 as SASEGT. Trimming left V 6 bases short and J 4 bases short, with 15 bases between. The DNA for the CDR3 is TGTGCCAGCAGCTCCGGGGGCGTCGGCTATGGCTACACCTTC. This gives the protein CASSSGGVGYGYTF.

V usage is TRBV28 and J usage is TRBJ2-5, with 7 nucleotides matching TRBD2. Trimming took 5 bases from V and 2 from J; bases not matched to a gene: 5. Per germline, CDR1 MDHEN and CDR2 SYDVKM. This CDR3 spans 14 amino acids. The CDR3 loop is CASSDIAGQETQYF. The CDR3, as DNA: TGTGCCAGCAGTGATATAGCGGGTCAAGAGACCCAGTACTTC.

This clone has just a few counts. V usage is TRBV29-1 and J usage is TRBJ2-3, with D possibly being TRBD1 (6 bases). Germline-derived CDR1 and CDR2 are SQVTM and ANQGSEA. Trimming stripped 4 bases from V and 4 bases from J, with 12 bases between. The CDR3 contains 13 residues. CDR3 in amino acids: CSVGGQLSDTQYF. The CDR3 DNA reads as TGCAGCGTTGGCGGACAGCTTTCAGATACGCAGTATTTT.

V is TRBV29-1 and J is TRBJ1-6; the match to TRBD1 covers 9 bases. The germline CDR1 and CDR2 sequences are SQVTM and ANQGSEA. J gave up 7 bases and V 6 bases, and 4 bases lay outside the gene matches. There are 13 residues in the CDR3. The chain's CDR3 is CSVGTGTNSPLHF. Here the CDR3 DNA reads TGCAGCGTGGGGACAGGGACAAATTCACCCCTCCACTTT.